The 23 T cell receptor beta chains listed next were all sequenced from one sample in a study of blood T cell repertoires in COVID-19 (dated by TCRdb to 2020 to 2021). Library generation was performed with the immunoSEQ multiplex PCR assay. Not all clones reach the TCRdb copy of this immuneACCESS table, which keeps in-frame sequences only. Checked studies attribute under half of the gap to unresolved V genes and leave the rest unexplained. The sample table shows about 130,000 clones, and roughly 90% are seen once. The ten largest clones capture 4.3% of the sample. Sequencing was carried out using PBMCs or T cells enriched from blood (not recorded which). These receptors were collected from a man aged 50 to 59 who had recovered from COVID-19.

This chain joins TRBV19 and TRBJ1-5, with unresolved D. The CDR3 runs 13 residues. The germline V gene has CDR1 LNHDA and CDR2 SQIVND (reference sequence). Trimming stripped 6 bases from V and 2 bases from J, with 8 bases between. This CDR3 reads CASSLTGNQPQHF. The CDR3 DNA reads TGTGCCAGTAGCCTCACAGGCAATCAGCCCCAGCATTTT.

The sample holds one count of this clone. The chain uses TRBV30 and TRBJ1-2; 7 bases are a match to TRBD1. CDR1 and CDR2 (germline): GTSNPN, SVGIG (reference sequence). CDR3 length: 11 amino acids. V was clipped by 7 bases and J by 8 bases; unmatched bases: 7. The CDR3 region is CASRTGGGYTF. Written as DNA, the CDR3 is TGTGCCTCCCGGACAGGTGGAGGCTACACCTTC.

This chain joins TRBV7-6 and TRBJ2-3; 8 nucleotides agree with TRBD2. Per the germline V gene, CDR1 is SGHVS and CDR2 is FNYEAQ. J gave up 3 bases and V 2 bases, and 4 bases lay outside the gene matches. This CDR3 comprises 15 residues. In DNA form, the CDR3 reads TGTGCCAGCAGCTTATTGGCGGGGGGTACAGATACGCAGTATTTT. Protein sequence: CASSLLAGGTDTQYF.

The V and J genes are TRBV5-8 and TRBJ1-1, with 9 bases fitting TRBD1. The ends lost 4 bases at V and 0 bases at J; junction bases unmatched: 4. CDR1 and CDR2 (germline): SGHTS, YDEGEE. There are 15 residues in the CDR3. The CDR3 nucleotides are TGTGCCAGCAGCCCGTGGACAGGGGTGAACACTGAAGCTTTCTTT. It codes for CASSPWTGVNTEAFF.

This sequence joins TRBV7-2 and TRBJ2-1, with TRBD2 matching 7 bases. This CDR3 has 15 residues. The trim removed 5 bases at V and 2 bases at J, leaving 6 bases unmatched. Germline CDR1 and CDR2: SGHTA and FQGNSA. The CDR3 DNA follows: TGTGCCAGCAGCATTAGCGGGCATACCTACAATGAGCAGTTCTTC. Translating it yields CASSISGHTYNEQFF.

The chain carries TRBV4-2 and TRBJ2-2, with D possibly TRBD1 on 5 matching bases. The CDR3 consists of 15 residues. Germline V gene lookup returns CDR1 LGHNA and CDR2 YNFKEQ. The V gene lost 2 bases and the J gene lost 2 bases, with 9 bases spanning the gap. This chain's CDR3 is CASSQTGFNTGELFF. The CDR3 DNA follows: TGTGCCAGCAGCCAAACAGGCTTTAACACCGGGGAGCTGTTTTTT.

In its sample, this clone was seen once. V is TRBV5-1 and J is TRBJ1-6; 7 bases map to TRBD1. CDR1 and CDR2 (germline): SGHRS, YFSETQ. Unmatched junction bases numbered 11, after V lost 4 bases and J lost 10 bases. The CDR3 has 15 residues. CDR3 DNA sequence: TGCGCCAGCAGCCTGACAGGGAGTGTTGGATCACCCCTCCACTTT. The encoded protein is CASSLTGSVGSPLHF.

The chain joins TRBV29-1 to TRBJ2-7; a possible D gene is TRBD2 (5 bases). The CDR3 loop spans 12 amino acids. V lost 5 bases, J lost 5 bases, and 13 bases lay in between. Looked up from germline, CDR1 is SQVTM and CDR2 is ANQGSEA. CDR3 DNA: TGCAGCGTTTGGACTTATCAACACGAGCAGTACGTC. This encodes CSVWTYQHEQYV.

The chain recombines TRBV2 with TRBJ2-3; perhaps TRBD2 as D (6 bases). CDR3 length: 15 residues. CDR1 is SNHLY, CDR2 FYNNEI, per germline. Between the trimmed V and J ends, which lost 3 bases and 1 base, there was a span of 11 bases. CDR3 region: CASSDARGGTDTQYF. CDR3 in DNA: TGTGCCAGCAGTGATGCTCGCGGGGGCACAGATACGCAGTATTTT. Full variable domain (outside the CDR3, taken from reference TRBV2 and TRBJ2-3): EPEVTQTPSHQVTQMGQEVILRCVPISNHLYFYWYRQILGQKVEFLVSFYNNEISEKSEIFDDQFSVERPDGSNFTLKIRSTKLEDSAMYFCASSDARGGTDTQYFGPGTRLTVL.

This clone was detected a few times. This rearrangement joins TRBV6-2 or TRBV6-3 to TRBJ1-5; TRBD1 aligns across 7 bases. With V trimmed by 0 bases and J by 5 bases, 16 bases remained unmatched. The germline V gene encodes CDR1 MNHEY and CDR2 SVGEGT. The CDR3 is made up of 19 amino acids. The CDR3 here is CASSYSGQSWLPIYQPQHF. In DNA, the CDR3 is TGTGCCAGCAGTTACTCGGGACAGAGTTGGCTACCGATTTATCAGCCCCAGCATTTT.

The chain carries TRBV5-1 and TRBJ1-5; 9 bases match TRBD1. This CDR3 spans 17 amino acids. The germline V gene has CDR1 SGHRS and CDR2 YFSETQ. V shed 3 bases, J shed 0 bases, and the junction held 7 bases outside the gene matches. In DNA, the CDR3 is TGCGCCAGCAGCTCAGGACAGGGGAGTTATAGCAATCAGCCCCAGCATTTT. The encoded protein is CASSSGQGSYSNQPQHF.

This clone was recorded a few times. This chain joins TRBV3-1 (or the pseudogene TRBV3-2) and TRBJ1-6, with 10 bases matching TRBD1. Trimming removed 6 bases from V and 7 bases from J; junction bases left unmatched: 9. The CDR3 consists of 16 residues. Germline V gene lookup returns CDR1 LGHDT and CDR2 YNNKEL (reference sequence). Here the CDR3 DNA reads TGTGCCAGCAGACAACGACAGGGGGCCCAAAATTCACCCCTCCACTTT. Its protein product is CASRQRQGAQNSPLHF.

This chain uses TRBV5-5 with TRBJ2-5; 10 bases agree with TRBD2. The CDR3 totals 15 residues. After removal of 4 bases from V and 2 bases from J, the junction contained 5 bases not matched to a gene. Germline V CDR1 and CDR2: SGHKS, YYEKEE (reference sequence). The CDR3, as DNA: TGTGCCAGCAGCAAGACTAGCGGGCGACAAGAGACCCAGTACTTC. As protein: CASSKTSGRQETQYF.

With respect to this clone: The same CDR3 can be traced to other DNA sequences in this sample. The chain has TRBV15 and TRBJ1-6; D not resolved. CDR1 and CDR2 from the germline V gene are LNHNV and YYDKDF (reference sequence). Trimming shortened V by 0 bases and J by 4 bases, and 4 bases separated the two germline ends. CDR3 length: 14 residues. CDR3 region: CATSRDSYNSPLHF. For the CDR3, the DNA is TGTGCCACCAGCAGAGATTCATATAATTCACCCCTCCACTTT.

The chain employs TRBV6-6 and TRBJ2-2; TRBD2 agrees at 8 bases. Losses at the gene ends were 4 bases for V and 4 bases for J; bases not matched to a gene: 5. There are 15 residues in the CDR3. CDR1 MNHNY and CDR2 SVGAGI come from the germline V gene (reference sequence). CDR3 in DNA: TGTGCCAGCAGTTTGGGACTAGAGGTCACCGGGGAGCTGTTTTTT. Translating gives CASSLGLEVTGELFF.

V is TRBV11-2 and J is TRBJ2-7; D may be TRBD2 (6 bases). CDR3 length equals 15 residues. The germline V gene has CDR1 SGHAT and CDR2 FQNNGV. The V end lost 1 base, the J end lost 0 bases, and 10 bases lay between the germline ends. As DNA, the CDR3 is TGTGCCAGCAGCTTAGGACGGGAGATCTCCTACGAGCAGTACTTC. This sequence encodes CASSLGREISYEQYF.

This clone came up a few times. The chain is built from TRBV10-1 and TRBJ1-6; no clear D gene. With 6 bases removed from V and 0 bases from J, the gap between germline ends came to 12 bases. The germline V gene encodes CDR1 WNHNN and CDR2 SYGVQD (reference sequence). The CDR3 covers 16 residues. CDR3 region: CASRGSGISYNSPLHF. The CDR3 DNA is TGCGCCAGCAGAGGTTCCGGGATCTCCTATAATTCACCCCTCCACTTT.

This clone occurred once. The chain recombines TRBV19 with TRBJ1-5; 7 nucleotides align to TRBD1. CDR1 and CDR2 (germline): LNHDA, SQIVND (reference sequence). The CDR3 totals 15 residues. Trimming cost V 5 bases and J 3 bases; bases outside gene matches: 7. CDR3 sequence reads: CASSPTGTVNQPQHF. DNA for the CDR3: TGTGCCAGTAGTCCCACCGGGACAGTCAATCAGCCCCAGCATTTT. Drawing the rest from reference TRBV19 and TRBJ1-5, the complete variable domain is DGGITQSPKYLFRKEGQNVTLSCEQNLNHDAMYWYRQDPGQGLRLIYYSQIVNDFQKGDIAEGYSVSREKKESFPLTVTSAQKNPTAFYLCASSPTGTVNQPQHFGDGTRLSIL.

This chain links TRBV28 with TRBJ2-2; D is perhaps TRBD2 (6 bases). The V and J ends lost 3 bases and 6 bases respectively, with 17 bases between them. Germline V CDR1 and CDR2: MDHEN, SYDVKM. The length of the CDR3 is 16 residues. The CDR3 is CASSFSGGIRPGELFF. The CDR3 DNA reads as TGTGCCAGCAGTTTTTCGGGCGGGATACGACCCGGGGAGCTGTTTTTT.

A few counts support this clone. The chain recombines TRBV18 with TRBJ2-3; 11 bases are shared with TRBD1. The CDR3 consists of 16 residues. V trimming: 5 bases; J trimming: 2 bases; junction bases outside the gene matches: 6. The germline CDR1 and CDR2 sequences are KGHSH and LQKENI. In DNA, the CDR3 is TGTGCCAGCTCAACCGGGACAGGGGGATTCACAGATACGCAGTATTTT. This gives the protein CASSTGTGGFTDTQYF.

The chain is built from TRBV6-1 and TRBJ1-6, with TRBD1 as a possible D gene (5 bases). Trimming left V 3 bases short and J 7 bases short, with 7 bases between. Germline CDR1 reads MNHNS; CDR2 reads SASEGT. CDR3 size: 13 residues. The CDR3 sequence is CASSETENSPLHF. Written as DNA, the CDR3 is TGTGCCAGCAGTGAGACAGAGAATTCACCCCTCCACTTT.

The chain has TRBV2 and TRBJ1-1; D unclear. Germline-derived CDR1 and CDR2 are SNHLY and FYNNEI. V lost 8 bases to trimming and J lost 5 bases, with 15 bases between them. The CDR3 has 13 residues. CDR3 bases: TGTGCCAGCTCTTTCACCTTTCGGACTGAAGCTTTCTTT. Amino acids: CASSFTFRTEAFF.

This clone came up once. A read error may account for a junction end that differs from germline. The chain joins TRBV7-2 to TRBJ2-1, with a tentative D call TRBD2 (6 bases). This CDR3 is built from 15 residues. CDR1 is SGHTA, CDR2 FQGNSA, per germline. The CDR3 is CASTLAVSSYNEQFF. CDR3 nucleotides: TGTGCCAGCACCTTAGCGGTTAGCTCCTACAATGAGCAGTTCTTC. Drawing the rest from reference TRBV7-2 and TRBJ2-1, the complete variable domain is GAGVSQSPSNKVTEKGKDVELRCDPISGHTALYWYRQSLGQGLEFLIYFQGNSAPDKSGLPSDRFSAERTGGSVSTLTIQRTQQEDSAVYLCASTLAVSSYNEQFFGPGTRLTVL.